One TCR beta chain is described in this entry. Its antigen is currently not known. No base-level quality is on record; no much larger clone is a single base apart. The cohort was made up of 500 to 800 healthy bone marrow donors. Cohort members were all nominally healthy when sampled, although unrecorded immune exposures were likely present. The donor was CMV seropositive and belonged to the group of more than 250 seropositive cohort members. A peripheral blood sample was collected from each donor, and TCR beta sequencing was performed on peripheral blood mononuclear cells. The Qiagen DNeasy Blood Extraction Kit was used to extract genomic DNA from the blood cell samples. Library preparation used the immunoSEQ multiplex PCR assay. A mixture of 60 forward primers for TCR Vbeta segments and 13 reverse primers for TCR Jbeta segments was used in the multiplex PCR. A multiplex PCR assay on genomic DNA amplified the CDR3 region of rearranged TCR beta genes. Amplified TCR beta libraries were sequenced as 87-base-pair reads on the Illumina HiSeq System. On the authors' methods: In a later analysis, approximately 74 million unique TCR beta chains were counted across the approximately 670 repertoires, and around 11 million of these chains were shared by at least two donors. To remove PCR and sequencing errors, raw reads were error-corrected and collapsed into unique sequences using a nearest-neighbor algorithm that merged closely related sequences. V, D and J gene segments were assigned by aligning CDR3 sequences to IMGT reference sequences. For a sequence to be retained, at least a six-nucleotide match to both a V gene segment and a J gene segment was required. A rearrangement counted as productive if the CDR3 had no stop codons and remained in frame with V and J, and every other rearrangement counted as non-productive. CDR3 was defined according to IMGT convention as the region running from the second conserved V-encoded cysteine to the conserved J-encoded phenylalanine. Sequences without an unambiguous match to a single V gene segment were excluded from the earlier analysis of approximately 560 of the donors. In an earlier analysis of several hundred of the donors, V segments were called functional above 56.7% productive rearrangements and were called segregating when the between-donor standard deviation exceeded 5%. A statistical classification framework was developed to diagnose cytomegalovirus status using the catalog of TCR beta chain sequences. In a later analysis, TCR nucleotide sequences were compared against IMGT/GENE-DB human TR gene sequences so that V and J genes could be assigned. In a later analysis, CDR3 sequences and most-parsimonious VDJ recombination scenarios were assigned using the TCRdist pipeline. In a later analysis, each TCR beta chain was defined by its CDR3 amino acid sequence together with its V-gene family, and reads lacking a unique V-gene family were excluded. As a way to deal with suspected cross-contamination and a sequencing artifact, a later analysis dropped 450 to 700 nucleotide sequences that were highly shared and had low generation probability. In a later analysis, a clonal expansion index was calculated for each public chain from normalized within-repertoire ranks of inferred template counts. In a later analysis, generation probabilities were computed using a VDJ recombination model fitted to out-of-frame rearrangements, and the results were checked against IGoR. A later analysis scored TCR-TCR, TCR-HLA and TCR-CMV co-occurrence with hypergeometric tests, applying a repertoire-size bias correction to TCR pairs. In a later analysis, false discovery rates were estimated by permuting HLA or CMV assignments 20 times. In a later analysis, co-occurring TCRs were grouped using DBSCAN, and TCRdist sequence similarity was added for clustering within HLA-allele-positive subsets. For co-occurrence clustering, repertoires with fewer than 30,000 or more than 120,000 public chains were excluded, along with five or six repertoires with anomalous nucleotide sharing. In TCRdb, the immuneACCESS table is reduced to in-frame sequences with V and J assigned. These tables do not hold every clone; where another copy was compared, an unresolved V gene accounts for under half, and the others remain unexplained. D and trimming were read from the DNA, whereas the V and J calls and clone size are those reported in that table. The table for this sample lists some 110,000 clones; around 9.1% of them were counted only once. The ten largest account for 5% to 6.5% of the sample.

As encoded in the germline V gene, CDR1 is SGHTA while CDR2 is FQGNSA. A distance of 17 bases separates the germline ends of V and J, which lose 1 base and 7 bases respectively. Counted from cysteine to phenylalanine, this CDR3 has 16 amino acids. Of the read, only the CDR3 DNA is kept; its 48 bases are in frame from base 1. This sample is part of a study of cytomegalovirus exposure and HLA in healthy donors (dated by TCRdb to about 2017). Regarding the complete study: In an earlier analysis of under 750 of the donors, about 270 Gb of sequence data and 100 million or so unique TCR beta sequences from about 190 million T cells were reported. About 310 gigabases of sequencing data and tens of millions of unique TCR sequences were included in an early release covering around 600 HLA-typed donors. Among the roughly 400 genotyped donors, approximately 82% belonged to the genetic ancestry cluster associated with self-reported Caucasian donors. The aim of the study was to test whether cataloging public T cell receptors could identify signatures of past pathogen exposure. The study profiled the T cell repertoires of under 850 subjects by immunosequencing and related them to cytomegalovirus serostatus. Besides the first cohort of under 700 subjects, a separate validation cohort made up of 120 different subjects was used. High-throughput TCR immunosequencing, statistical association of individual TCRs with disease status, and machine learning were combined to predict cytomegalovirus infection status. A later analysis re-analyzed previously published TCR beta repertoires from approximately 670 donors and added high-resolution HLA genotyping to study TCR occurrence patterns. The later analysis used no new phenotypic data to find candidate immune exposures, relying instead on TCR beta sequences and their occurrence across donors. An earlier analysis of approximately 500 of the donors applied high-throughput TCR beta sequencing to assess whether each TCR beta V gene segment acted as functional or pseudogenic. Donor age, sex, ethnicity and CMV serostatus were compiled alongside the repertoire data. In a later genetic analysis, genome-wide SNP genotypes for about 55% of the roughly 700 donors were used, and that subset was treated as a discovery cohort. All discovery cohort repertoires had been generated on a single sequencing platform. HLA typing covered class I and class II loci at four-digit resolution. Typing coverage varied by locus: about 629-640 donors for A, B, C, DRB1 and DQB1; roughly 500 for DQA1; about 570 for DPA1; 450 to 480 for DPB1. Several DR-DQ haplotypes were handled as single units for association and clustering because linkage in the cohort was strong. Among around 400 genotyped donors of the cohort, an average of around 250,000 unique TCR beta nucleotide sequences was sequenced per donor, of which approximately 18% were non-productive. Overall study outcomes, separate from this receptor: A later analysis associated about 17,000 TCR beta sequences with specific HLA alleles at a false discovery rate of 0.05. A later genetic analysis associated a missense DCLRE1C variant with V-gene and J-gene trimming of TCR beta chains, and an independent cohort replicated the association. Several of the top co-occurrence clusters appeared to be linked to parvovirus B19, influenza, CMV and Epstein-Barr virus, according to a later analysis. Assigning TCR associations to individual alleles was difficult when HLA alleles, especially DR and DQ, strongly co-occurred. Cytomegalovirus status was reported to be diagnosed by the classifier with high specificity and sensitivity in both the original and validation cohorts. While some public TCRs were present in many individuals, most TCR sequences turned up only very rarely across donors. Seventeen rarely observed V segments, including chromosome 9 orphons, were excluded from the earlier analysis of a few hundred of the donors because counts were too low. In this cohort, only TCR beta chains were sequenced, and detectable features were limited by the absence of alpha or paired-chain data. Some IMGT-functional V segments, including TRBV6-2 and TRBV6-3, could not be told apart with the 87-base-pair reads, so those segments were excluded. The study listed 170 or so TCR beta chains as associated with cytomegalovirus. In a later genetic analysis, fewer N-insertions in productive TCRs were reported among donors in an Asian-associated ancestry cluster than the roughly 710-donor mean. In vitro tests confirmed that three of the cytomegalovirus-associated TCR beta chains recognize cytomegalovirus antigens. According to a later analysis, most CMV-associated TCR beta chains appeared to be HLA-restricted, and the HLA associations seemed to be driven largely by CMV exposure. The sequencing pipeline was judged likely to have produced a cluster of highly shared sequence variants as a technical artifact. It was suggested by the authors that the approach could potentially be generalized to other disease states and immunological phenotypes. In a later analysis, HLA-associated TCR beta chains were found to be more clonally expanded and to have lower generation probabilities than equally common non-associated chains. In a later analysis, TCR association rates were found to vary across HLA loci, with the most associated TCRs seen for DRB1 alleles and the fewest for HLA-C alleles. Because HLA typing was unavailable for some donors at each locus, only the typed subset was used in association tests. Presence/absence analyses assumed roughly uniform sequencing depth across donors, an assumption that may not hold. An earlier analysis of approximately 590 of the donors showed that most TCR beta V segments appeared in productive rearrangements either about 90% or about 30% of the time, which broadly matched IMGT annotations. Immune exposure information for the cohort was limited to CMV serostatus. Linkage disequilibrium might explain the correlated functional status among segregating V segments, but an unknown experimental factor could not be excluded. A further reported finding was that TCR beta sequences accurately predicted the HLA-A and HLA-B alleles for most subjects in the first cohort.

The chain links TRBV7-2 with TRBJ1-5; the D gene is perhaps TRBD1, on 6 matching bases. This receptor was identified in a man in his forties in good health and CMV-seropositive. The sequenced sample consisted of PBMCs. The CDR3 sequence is CASSLEDGRGSQPQHF. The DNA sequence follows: TGTGCCAGCAGCTTAGAAGACGGCAGGGGTTCCCAGCCCCAGCATTTT.